This passage covers 15 T cell receptor beta chains from one sample sequenced in a study of cytomegalovirus exposure and HLA in healthy donors. PCR amplification relied on 60 Vbeta primers (plus 13 Jbeta primers). Generated by immunoSEQ multiplex PCR, the TCRdb table keeps only in-frame clones and is missing some. The data hold roughly 110,000 clones, with more than 65% observed a single time. Sequenced material: PBMCs. The receptors were gathered from a man between 25 and 39 years old in good health and CMV-seronegative.

DNA of the CDR3: TGTGCCAGCAGCTTAGCCTATGGCGGGACCTACGAGCAGTACTTC. It translates to CASSLAYGGTYEQYF. The chain joins TRBV7-8 to TRBJ2-7, with D possibly matching TRBD2 (6 bases). Trimming left V 0 bases short and J 2 bases short, with 11 bases between. CDR1 is SGHVS, CDR2 FQNEAQ, per germline. The CDR3 has 15 amino acids. The full variable domain, completed using reference TRBV7-8 and TRBJ2-7, is GAGVSQSPRYKVAKRGQDVALRCDPISGHVSLFWYQQALGQGPEFLTYFQNEAQLDKSGLPSDRFFAERPEGSVSTLKIQRTQQEDSAVYLCASSLAYGGTYEQYFGPGTRLTVT.

V usage is TRBV28 and J usage is TRBJ1-3; D gene unclear. V was clipped by 7 bases and J by 4 bases, with 8 bases between them. The CDR3 sequence is 12 residues long. The germline gives CDR1 MDHEN, CDR2 SYDVKM. This CDR3 is CASTPGGNTIYF. As DNA, the CDR3 is TGTGCCAGCACCCCTGGCGGAAACACCATATATTTT.

The chain employs TRBV20-1 and TRBJ1-1; the D is unclear. This CDR3 comprises 11 residues. The V end lost 1 base, the J end lost 7 bases, and 7 bases lay between the germline ends. The germline gives CDR1 DFQATT, CDR2 SNEGSKA (reference sequence). This chain's CDR3 is CSARGLDEAFF. The CDR3 DNA sequence: TGCAGTGCTAGAGGGTTAGATGAAGCTTTCTTT.

The chain employs TRBV6-5 and TRBJ2-7, with 7 bases that match TRBD2. From germline, CDR1 is MNHEY and CDR2 SVGAGI. This CDR3 region has 12 residues. Trimming at V came to 9 bases and at J to 6 bases, leaving 8 bases not matched to a gene. Here the CDR3 reads CASGGDSGEQYF. For the CDR3, the DNA is TGTGCCAGTGGGGGGGATTCGGGCGAGCAGTACTTC.

The rearrangement joins TRBV11-3 to TRBJ2-2, with 9 bases matching TRBD2. Germline CDR1 and CDR2: SGHNT and YENEEA. The CDR3 is 16 residues long. The V gene end was trimmed by 4 bases and the J gene end by 6 bases; junction bases not matched to a gene: 9. The CDR3 spells CASSSRAGGGPGELFF. The CDR3 coding sequence is TGTGCCAGCAGCTCCCGGGCGGGAGGGGGCCCCGGGGAGCTGTTTTTT.

The J gene is TRBJ2-7, the V gene TRBV28; 14 bases are shared with TRBD2. Germline CDR1 is MDHEN and CDR2 is SYDVKM. V lost 2 bases to trimming and J lost 1 base; unmatched junction nucleotides: 10. The CDR3 totals 19 residues. The CDR3 spells CASSLIGTSGGPKSYEQYF. Written as DNA, the CDR3 is TGTGCCAGCAGTTTAATAGGGACTAGCGGGGGCCCGAAGTCCTACGAGCAGTACTTC.

The chain is built from TRBV5-1 and TRBJ2-5; 7 bases align to TRBD2. This CDR3 spans 17 amino acids. Germline V lookup: CDR1 SGHRS, CDR2 YFSETQ. Trimming at V came to 4 bases and at J to 1 base, leaving 13 bases not matched to a gene. CDR3: CASSPSRRESVQETQYF. CDR3 nucleotides: TGCGCCAGCAGCCCGTCTAGGCGGGAGTCCGTCCAAGAGACCCAGTACTTC.

The chain couples TRBV6-5 to TRBJ2-4, with 11 positions matching TRBD2. V gave up 6 bases and J gave up 5 bases; unmatched junction bases: 3. From germline, CDR1 is MNHEY and CDR2 SVGAGI. The CDR3 consists of 14 residues. In DNA, the CDR3 is TGTGCCAGCAGACTAGCGGGGGCCCAAAACATTCAGTACTTC. Its translation is CASRLAGAQNIQYF.

This rearrangement joins TRBV7-2 to TRBJ1-3; D is unclear. V dropped 4 bases and J dropped 5 bases, with 9 bases sitting between them. This CDR3 has 13 residues. The germline CDR1 and CDR2 sequences are SGHTA and FQGNSA. CDR3 sequence (DNA): TGTGCCAGCAGCTCTACTCTCCGAAACACCATATATTTT. This translates into CASSSTLRNTIYF.

The rearrangement uses TRBV29-1 and TRBJ1-1, with 7 bases aligning to TRBD1. Trimming at V came to 1 base and at J to 1 base, leaving 6 bases not matched to a gene. CDR1 SQVTM and CDR2 ANQGSEA come from the germline V gene. The CDR3 is 15 amino acids. The CDR3 coding sequence is TGCAGCGTTGAAGTCCTGACAGGGAGGAACACTGAAGCTTTCTTT. It is translated as CSVEVLTGRNTEAFF.

This clone was seen more than once but under ten times. V usage is TRBV7-6 and J usage is TRBJ2-2; 13 bases are a match to TRBD2. The CDR3 extends over 16 amino acids. The V segment lost 4 bases and the J segment 1 base; nucleotides outside the gene matches: 0. The germline CDR1 and CDR2 sequences are SGHVS and FNYEAQ. In DNA form, the CDR3 reads TGTGCCAGCAGCTGGACTAGCGGGGGGAACACCGGGGAGCTGTTTTTT. It is translated as CASSWTSGGNTGELFF. Filled out from reference TRBV7-6 and TRBJ2-2, the complete variable domain reads GAGVSQSPRYKVTKRGQDVALRCDPISGHVSLYWYRQALGQGPEFLTYFNYEAQQDKSGLPNDRFSAERPEGSISTLTIQRTEQRDSAMYRCASSWTSGGNTGELFFGEGSRLTVL.

The chain joins TRBV30 to TRBJ2-6; 11 positions agree with TRBD1. Germline trimming cut 1 base from V and 1 base from J; bases unmatched to any gene: 6. Germline V gene data show CDR1 as GTSNPN and CDR2 as SVGIG (reference sequence). The CDR3 contains 18 residues. CDR3 sequence reads: CAWSAPGQGGSGANVLTF. The CDR3 DNA reads as TGTGCCTGGAGTGCCCCGGGACAGGGGGGGTCTGGGGCCAACGTCCTGACTTTC.

The chain employs TRBV9 and TRBJ2-7; no firm D call. The CDR3 length is 12 residues. V lost 4 bases and J lost 6, with 11 bases in between. Germline V gene data show CDR1 as SGDLS and CDR2 as YYNGEE. CDR3 bases: TGTGCCAGCAGCTCGTTAGTCGGCGAGCAGTACTTC. Its protein is CASSSLVGEQYF.

V gene TRBV2 combines with J gene TRBJ2-7; 7 bases map to TRBD2. Trimming at V came to 6 bases and at J to 2 bases, leaving 7 bases not matched to a gene. Germline values: CDR1 SNHLY, CDR2 FYNNEI. The CDR3 length is 14 residues. The CDR3 protein is CASRVAGPAYEQYF. The CDR3 nucleotides read TGTGCCAGCAGGGTAGCGGGCCCCGCCTACGAGCAGTACTTC. Complete variable domain (other parts from reference TRBV2 and TRBJ2-7): EPEVTQTPSHQVTQMGQEVILRCVPISNHLYFYWYRQILGQKVEFLVSFYNNEISEKSEIFDDQFSVERPDGSNFTLKIRSTKLEDSAMYFCASRVAGPAYEQYFGPGTRLTVT.

The CDR3 sequence: CASSYRDRQETQYF. The CDR3 DNA sequence: TGCGCCAGCAGCTACCGGGACAGACAAGAGACCCAGTACTTC. The chain combines TRBV5-1 with TRBJ2-5; 7 nucleotides align to TRBD1. CDR1 and CDR2 (germline): SGHRS, YFSETQ. The CDR3 contains 14 residues. The ends lost 3 bases at V and 2 bases at J; junction bases unmatched: 4. The whole variable domain, remainder taken from reference TRBV5-1 and TRBJ2-5, is KAGVTQTPRYLIKTRGQQVTLSCSPISGHRSVSWYQQTPGQGLQFLFEYFSETQRNKGNFPGRFSGRQFSNSRSEMNVSTLELGDSALYLCASSYRDRQETQYFGPGTRLLVL.